This record looks at one TCR beta chain sequence and its context. This clonotype occurred many times. Its antigen is unknown. Within one base of it there is no much larger clone, and no base qualities were kept. The sample originates from a study of human T cells and chemical hapten exposure (dated by TCRdb to about 2021). Study-level background: Libraries were pooled for sequencing, and variation in per-sample TCR yields was attributed mainly to small differences in library volumes within the pool. This study followed changes in the peripheral blood TCR repertoire in vivo during primary and secondary sensitization of alopecia patients to the hapten diphenylcyclopropenone (DPC). Each blood RNA sample was used to sequence both TCR alpha and TCR beta chains.

The time point tag for this specimen amounts to: healthy volunteer bleed at 6 weeks. Total RNA was extracted from unfractionated whole blood that had been collected in Tempus Blood RNA tubes. Roughly 5 healthy volunteers were used as TCR sequencing controls and were bled at day 0, 2 weeks and 6 weeks. The CDR3 runs 15 residues from the cysteine to the phenylalanine. Solely the CDR3 DNA is kept, with 45 bases framed from the first base. For this chain, trimming is 4 bases at the V end and 7 bases at the J end, and the number of junction bases without a gene match is 9. Summary of the overall study and its limitations: No change with DPC sensitization was found in the number of TCRs above 1 in 1000 frequency, and no evidence of global repertoire structure alterations was found. Repeated subsampling changed both the strength of the expansion versus patch-test correlation and the threshold at which the correlation became significant.

The protocol used for the library was RACE. The sequencer listed for this sample is NextSeq 500. During library preparation, unique molecular identifiers were attached to individual cDNA molecules so that TCRs could be counted quantitatively and reproducibly. Concerning the study's data processing: The median number of TCRs per sample was over 95,000, ranging from roughly 23,224 to 690,600. V, J and CDR3 annotation of the TCR reads was performed with the Decombinator software suite. Every sample was subsampled to the same number of TCRs (28,000) for the PS versus PT1 abundance plots. Expanded TCRs were defined as absent before sensitization and observed at least eight times at the 2-week time point. The public reads were reprocessed in TCRdb via fastp at Q25 and MiXCR, keeping in-frame beta chains. Entries are consolidated by CDR3 protein sequence, retaining the most common genes and DNA. TCRdb, not the original authors, processed these V and J calls. The sample has around 70,000 distinct CDR3 sequences on record, about 6% of them singletons. The ten biggest clones cover roughly 3.5% of the sample.

Recombination joined TRBV12-3 or TRBV12-4 with TRBJ2-1; TRBD2 lines up with 8 middle nucleotides. Material: whole blood. This clonotype was obtained from a female donor in good health. Some clones in this sample may be carry-over from other donors' samples. The encoded CDR3 is CASSSGTRINNEQFF. The base sequence is TGTGCCAGCAGTTCCGGGACTAGAATAAATAATGAGCAGTTCTTC.